A selection of T cell receptor beta chains follows, all from one sample in a study of T cell responses to AZD1222 COVID-19 vaccine. Sequencing was performed with immunoSEQ multiplex PCR; in TCRdb, only in-frame clones are kept and a portion is missing. The sample records 90,000 to 150,000 clones, roughly 86% being singletons. Sequences were derived from peripheral blood, sampled 28 days after the second AZD1222 dose. The receptors were gathered from an adult who received the AZD1222 COVID-19 vaccine. CDR3s include the opening cysteine and the closing phenylalanine or tryptophan. A D gene is named only where the DNA matches it firmly.

v_gene: TRBV5-1; d_gene: .; CDR3aa: CASMEGATNTGELFF
v_gene: TRBV19; d_gene: .; CDR3aa: CASSIPGSYGYTF
v_gene: TRBV10-1; d_gene: TRBD1; CDR3aa: CASSEDRAGCEKLFF
v_gene: TRBV6-5; d_gene: .; CDR3aa: CASSYSVPGETYEQYF
v_gene: TRBV4-3; d_gene: .; CDR3aa: CASSQVLGRNTEAFF
v_gene: TRBV20-1; d_gene: .; CDR3aa: CSASRFEKLFF
v_gene: TRBV15; d_gene: .; CDR3aa: CATSRDKILTNEKLFF
v_gene: TRBV11-2; d_gene: TRBD2; CDR3aa: CASSFGSSGGADTQYF
v_gene: TRBV5-1; d_gene: TRBD1; CDR3aa: CASSTGGLDGGYTF
v_gene: TRBV4-2; d_gene: TRBD2; CDR3aa: CASSRGVSGGNTDTQYF
v_gene: TRBV12-3/TRBV12-4; d_gene: .; CDR3aa: CASSSQGGGAAFF
v_gene: TRBV5-1; d_gene: .; CDR3aa: CASSLLGDSGTEAFF
v_gene: TRBV7-9; d_gene: TRBD2; CDR3aa: CASSPEAGGPGNEQFF
v_gene: TRBV30; d_gene: .; CDR3aa: CAWSTGPSAYSEKLFF
v_gene: TRBV4-3; d_gene: .; CDR3aa: CASSQEATAHTEAFF
v_gene: TRBV5-6; d_gene: .; CDR3aa: CASRGRGGETQYF
v_gene: TRBV4-3; d_gene: TRBD1; CDR3aa: CASRRTGSGEKLFF
v_gene: TRBV5-1; d_gene: TRBD2; CDR3aa: CASSSTTLAGGYNEQFF
v_gene: TRBV18; d_gene: .; CDR3aa: CASSPLREAAAADTQYF
v_gene: TRBV5-4; d_gene: .; CDR3aa: CASSGMTVFGIPETQYF
v_gene: TRBV3-1/TRBV3-2; d_gene: .; CDR3aa: CASSPSAGELFF
v_gene: TRBV7-9; d_gene: TRBD2; CDR3aa: CASSLDLAGYQETQYF
v_gene: TRBV19; d_gene: .; CDR3aa: CASSTRTARELFF
v_gene: TRBV3-1/TRBV3-2; d_gene: .; CDR3aa: CASSQDYGLYNEQFF
v_gene: TRBV7-2; d_gene: .; CDR3aa: CASSLNQVNQPQHF
v_gene: TRBV15; d_gene: .; CDR3aa: CATSSGSNYGYTF
v_gene: TRBV6-2/TRBV6-3; d_gene: .; CDR3aa: CASSYFALFREPRSGNTIYF
v_gene: TRBV11-2; d_gene: .; CDR3aa: CASSLEVGMWANDYTF
v_gene: TRBV5-4; d_gene: .; CDR3aa: CASRAATNTEAFF
v_gene: TRBV7-9; d_gene: .; CDR3aa: CASSPDKNKNIQYF
v_gene: TRBV11-3; d_gene: TRBD2; CDR3aa: CASSLGGLAGTYEQYF
v_gene: TRBV5-6; d_gene: TRBD2; CDR3aa: CASRTGGSSAYEQYF
v_gene: TRBV5-4; d_gene: .; CDR3aa: CASSLWGSGAGGQFF
v_gene: TRBV24-1; d_gene: TRBD2; CDR3aa: CATAGSTHLAGVDEQYF
v_gene: TRBV14; d_gene: .; CDR3aa: CASSQDLVAGTDTQYF
v_gene: TRBV18; d_gene: .; CDR3aa: CASSHRGLSYEQYF
v_gene: TRBV6-5; d_gene: .; CDR3aa: CASSRTTPPDTQYF
v_gene: TRBV9; d_gene: .; CDR3aa: CASSPSLGRISYNSPLHF
v_gene: TRBV5-7; d_gene: .; CDR3aa: CASSLGREIF
v_gene: TRBV18; d_gene: .; CDR3aa: CASSPLNPGELFF
v_gene: TRBV15; d_gene: .; CDR3aa: CATSRVGINNEQFF
v_gene: TRBV6-5; d_gene: .; CDR3aa: CASSSDPYTTQYF